This is a list of T cell receptor beta chains from one sample in a study of blood T cell repertoires in COVID-19. Produced via immunoSEQ multiplex PCR; TCRdb's table is partial and in-frame only. In the table there are about 100,000 clones, roughly 92% of which are singletons. The sequencing sample was made of peripheral blood. The receptors come from a man aged 45-65 years with active COVID-19. The CDR3 runs from the conserved cysteine through the conserved F or W. The order of the fields is clone size, D gene, V gene, J gene, CDR3 protein, CDR3 DNA. A D gene is named only where the DNA matches it firmly. Some rows have no size entry. The others give once, few or many, or a class for an expanded clone.

NA	NA	TRBV3-1/TRBV3-2	TRBJ1-6	CASSQDGQGINSPLHF	TGTGCCAGCAGCCAAGATGGTCAGGGGATAAATTCACCCCTCCACTTT
NA	TRBD1	TRBV5-1	TRBJ1-1	CASSWDSLNTEAFF	TGCGCCAGCAGCTGGGACAGTTTGAACACTGAAGCTTTCTTT
NA	NA	TRBV9	TRBJ1-3	CASSDTGPISGNTIYF	TGTGCCAGCAGCGACACAGGTCCTATCTCTGGAAACACCATATATTTT
NA	TRBD1	TRBV19	TRBJ1-2	CASSIQGGGLYGYTF	TGTGCCAGTAGTATTCAAGGGGGCGGACTTTATGGCTACACCTTC
NA	TRBD1	TRBV7-2	TRBJ1-2	CASSLARTGENGYTF	TGTGCCAGCAGCCTCGCCAGGACAGGGGAGAATGGCTACACCTTC
NA	TRBD2	TRBV12-3/TRBV12-4	TRBJ2-1	CASSLSGGEFF	TGTGCCAGCAGTTTATCGGGGGGGGAGTTCTTC
NA	TRBD2	TRBV6-6	TRBJ2-2	CASSPWTSGTKWAGELFF	TGTGCCAGCAGTCCATGGACTAGCGGGACCAAGTGGGCCGGGGAGCTGTTTTTT
NA	TRBD1	TRBV7-6	TRBJ1-1	CASSAQGMGTEAFF	TGTGCCAGCAGCGCACAGGGGATGGGCACTGAAGCTTTCTTT
NA	NA	TRBV2	TRBJ1-1	CASSDFRQKAFF	TGTGCCAGCAGTGACTTCCGACAGAAAGCTTTCTTT
NA	TRBD2	TRBV11-2	TRBJ2-1	CASSLDRTSFIGQFF	TGTGCCAGCAGCTTAGATCGGACTAGCTTCATTGGGCAGTTCTTC
NA	NA	TRBV27	TRBJ2-5	CASSLSRAGAGETQYF	TGTGCCAGCAGTTTATCGAGGGCGGGGGCGGGAGAGACCCAGTACTTC
NA	TRBD2	TRBV24-1	TRBJ2-3	CATSERTSGRHTDTQYF	TGTGCCACCAGTGAACGTACTAGCGGGAGGCACACAGATACGCAGTATTTT
once	NA	TRBV20-1	TRBJ2-1	CSATRGNEQFF	TGCAGTGCTACGAGAGGAAATGAGCAGTTCTTC
NA	NA	TRBV12-3/TRBV12-4	TRBJ1-1	CASSRDSNTEAFF	TGTGCCAGCAGCCGTGACAGTAACACTGAAGCTTTCTTT
NA	NA	TRBV5-1	TRBJ2-5	CASSLSGDSGTQYF	TGCGCCAGCAGCTTGTCGGGGGACAGTGGGACCCAGTACTTC
NA	TRBD2	TRBV11-2	TRBJ2-2	CASSPYLTSRKNTGELFF	TGTGCCAGCAGCCCTTACTTGACTAGCCGCAAGAACACCGGGGAGCTGTTTTTT
NA	NA	TRBV19	TRBJ1-2	CASSLGVNYGYTF	TGTGCCAGCTCTTTGGGAGTTAACTATGGCTACACCTTC
NA	TRBD1	TRBV2	TRBJ1-1	CASSPGQGAENTEAFF	TGTGCCAGCAGTCCGGGACAGGGGGCTGAGAACACTGAAGCTTTCTTT
NA	NA	TRBV7-9	TRBJ2-2	CASSHLTGRGVNTGELFF	TGTGCCAGCAGTCACCTAACCGGCAGGGGGGTCAACACCGGGGAGCTGTTTTTT
NA	TRBD1	TRBV19	TRBJ1-4	CASSRQGTTNEKLFF	TGTGCCAGTAGTAGACAGGGGACAACTAATGAAAAACTGTTTTTT
NA	NA	TRBV7-9	TRBJ1-2	CASSRTEYGYTF	TGTGCCAGCAGCCGTACAGAGTATGGCTACACCTTC
NA	NA	TRBV6-6	TRBJ2-7	CASSYSSGSSYEQYF	TGTGCCAGCAGTTACTCTTCAGGAAGCTCCTACGAGCAGTACTTC
few	NA	TRBV5-6	TRBJ2-1	CASSLDSNNEQFF	TGTGCCAGCAGCTTGGACTCTAACAATGAGCAGTTCTTC
NA	NA	TRBV11-2	TRBJ2-7	CASSLDMRDEQYF	TGTGCCAGCAGCTTAGATATGAGAGACGAGCAGTACTTC
NA	NA	TRBV3-1/TRBV3-2	TRBJ2-1	CASSQSGESDEQFF	TGTGCCAGCAGCCAATCGGGGGAGTCAGATGAGCAGTTCTTC
NA	NA	TRBV19	TRBJ1-3	CASSIPGQRDTIYF	TGTGCCAGTAGTATACCGGGACAAAGGGACACCATATATTTT
NA	TRBD2	TRBV9	TRBJ2-1	CASSVGGLAGPNEQFF	TGTGCCAGCAGCGTAGGAGGACTAGCGGGACCCAATGAGCAGTTCTTC
NA	TRBD1	TRBV5-6	TRBJ1-1	CASSSGQGWWTEAFF	TGTGCCAGCAGCTCGGGACAGGGGTGGTGGACTGAAGCTTTCTTT
NA	TRBD2	TRBV5-1	TRBJ2-1	CASSMGLAGGRYNEQFF	TGCGCCAGCAGCATGGGACTAGCGGGAGGGAGGTACAATGAGCAGTTCTTC
NA	NA	TRBV13	TRBJ2-3	CASSLSGVRTDTQYF	TGTGCCAGCAGCTTATCGGGGGTTCGCACAGATACGCAGTATTTT
NA	NA	TRBV12-3/TRBV12-4	TRBJ2-3	CASSLDYTDTQYF	TGTGCCAGCAGTCTTGACTACACAGATACGCAGTATTTT
NA	TRBD1	TRBV27	TRBJ2-7	CASSRTGPTYEQYF	TGTGCCAGCAGTAGGACAGGGCCGACCTACGAGCAGTACTTC
NA	NA	TRBV30	TRBJ1-5	CAWSVVGGNQPQHF	TGTGCCTGGAGTGTTGTCGGGGGTAATCAGCCCCAGCATTTT
NA	NA	TRBV5-1	TRBJ2-2	CASSLGAGVTGELFF	TGCGCCAGCAGCTTGGGGGCAGGGGTCACCGGGGAGCTGTTTTTT
NA	TRBD2	TRBV6-5	TRBJ2-1	CASRGGLAGDRFF	TGTGCCAGCAGGGGGGGACTAGCGGGAGATAGGTTCTTC
NA	TRBD2	TRBV5-1	TRBJ2-2	CASSLGLAENTGELFF	TGCGCCAGCAGCTTGGGTCTAGCGGAGAACACCGGGGAGCTGTTTTTT
NA	NA	TRBV6-6	TRBJ1-6	CASSYSVGSGGPLHF	TGTGCCAGCAGTTACTCGGTAGGGAGCGGGGGACCCCTCCACTTT
NA	NA	TRBV7-2	TRBJ1-1	CASSFGGGRYTEAFF	TGTGCCAGCAGCTTTGGGGGGGGCCGCTACACTGAAGCTTTCTTT
NA	TRBD2	TRBV4-2	TRBJ2-1	CASSQATSGGVRSYNEQFF	TGTGCCAGCAGCCAAGCGACTAGCGGGGGGGTGAGGTCCTACAATGAGCAGTTCTTC
few	TRBD2	TRBV15	TRBJ2-5	CATSRAPGTSGGQETQYF	TGTGCCACCAGCAGAGCCCCCGGGACTAGCGGGGGCCAAGAGACCCAGTACTTC
NA	TRBD1	TRBV4-2	TRBJ1-2	CASSQERTGLWGYTF	TGTGCCAGCAGCCAAGAGAGGACAGGGCTTTGGGGCTACACCTTC
NA	TRBD2	TRBV7-9	TRBJ2-2	CASSKGASGKAGELFF	TGTGCCAGCAGCAAAGGGGCTAGCGGGAAGGCCGGGGAGCTGTTTTTT
once	NA	TRBV7-2	TRBJ2-1	CASSPPAQIRFF	TGTGCCAGCAGCCCCCCGGCACAGATTAGGTTCTTC
NA	NA	TRBV6-5	TRBJ2-5	CASFVPETQYF	TGTGCCAGCTTTGTCCCGGAGACCCAGTACTTC
NA	NA	TRBV5-1	TRBJ1-2	CASSTIGGNYGYTF	TGCGCCAGCAGCACGATAGGGGGTAACTATGGCTACACCTTC
NA	TRBD1	TRBV5-5	TRBJ2-7	CASSPRTGGLSYEQYF	TGTGCCAGCAGCCCAAGAACAGGGGGCTTGTCCTACGAGCAGTACTTC
NA	NA	TRBV7-9	TRBJ2-1	CASSLALNYNEQFF	TGTGCCAGCAGCTTAGCACTAAACTACAATGAGCAGTTCTTC
NA	TRBD1	TRBV6-1	TRBJ2-1	CASSEQDRANNEQFF	TGTGCCAGCAGTGAACAGGACAGGGCCAACAATGAGCAGTTCTTC
NA	TRBD2	TRBV19	TRBJ2-5	CASSINPPGSGQETQYF	TGTGCCAGTAGTATAAACCCTCCGGGTAGCGGGCAAGAGACCCAGTACTTC
NA	TRBD2	TRBV28	TRBJ2-7	CASSFGTSTYEQYF	TGTGCCAGCAGTTTCGGGACTAGTACCTACGAGCAGTACTTC